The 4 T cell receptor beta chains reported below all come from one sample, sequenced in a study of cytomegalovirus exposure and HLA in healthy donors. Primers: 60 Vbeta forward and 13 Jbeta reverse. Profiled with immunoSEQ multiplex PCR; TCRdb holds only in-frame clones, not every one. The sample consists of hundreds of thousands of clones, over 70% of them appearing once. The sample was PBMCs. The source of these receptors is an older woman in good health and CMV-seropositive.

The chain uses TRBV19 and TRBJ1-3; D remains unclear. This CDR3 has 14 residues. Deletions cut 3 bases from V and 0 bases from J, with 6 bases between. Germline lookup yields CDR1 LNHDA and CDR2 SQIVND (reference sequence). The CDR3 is CASSIVGSGNTIYF. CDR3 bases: TGTGCCAGTAGTATTGTCGGCTCTGGAAACACCATATATTTT.

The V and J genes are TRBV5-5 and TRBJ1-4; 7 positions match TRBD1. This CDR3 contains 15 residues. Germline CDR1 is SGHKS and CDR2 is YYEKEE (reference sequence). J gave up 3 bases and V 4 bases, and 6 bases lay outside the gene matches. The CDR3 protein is CASSRPGTANEKLFF. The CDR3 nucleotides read TGTGCCAGCAGCCGCCCGGGGACAGCTAATGAAAAACTGTTTTTT.

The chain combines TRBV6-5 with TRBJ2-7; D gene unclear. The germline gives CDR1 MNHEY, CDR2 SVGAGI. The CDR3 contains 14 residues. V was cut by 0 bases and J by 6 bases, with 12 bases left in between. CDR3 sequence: CASSYSTRQGEQYF. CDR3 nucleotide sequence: TGTGCCAGCAGTTACTCTACCCGACAAGGCGAGCAGTACTTC.

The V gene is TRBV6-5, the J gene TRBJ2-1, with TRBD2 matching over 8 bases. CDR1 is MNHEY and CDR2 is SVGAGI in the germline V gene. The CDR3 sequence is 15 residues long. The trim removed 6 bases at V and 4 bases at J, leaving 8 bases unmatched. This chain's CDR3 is CASSYGLAGYNEQFF. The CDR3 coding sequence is TGTGCCAGCAGCTACGGGCTAGCGGGTTACAATGAGCAGTTCTTC.